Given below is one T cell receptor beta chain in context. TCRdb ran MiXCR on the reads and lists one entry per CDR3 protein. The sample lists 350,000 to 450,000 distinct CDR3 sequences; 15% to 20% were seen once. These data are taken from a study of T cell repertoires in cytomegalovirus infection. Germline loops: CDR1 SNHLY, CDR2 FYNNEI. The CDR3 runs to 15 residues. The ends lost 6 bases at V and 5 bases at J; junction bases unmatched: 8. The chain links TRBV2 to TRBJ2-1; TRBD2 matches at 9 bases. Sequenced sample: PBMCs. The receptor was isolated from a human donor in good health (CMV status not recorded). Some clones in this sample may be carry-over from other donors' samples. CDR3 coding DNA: TGTGCCAGCAGGGCCGGAACTAGCGGGCACAATGAGCAGTTCTTC. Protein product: CASRAGTSGHNEQFF.